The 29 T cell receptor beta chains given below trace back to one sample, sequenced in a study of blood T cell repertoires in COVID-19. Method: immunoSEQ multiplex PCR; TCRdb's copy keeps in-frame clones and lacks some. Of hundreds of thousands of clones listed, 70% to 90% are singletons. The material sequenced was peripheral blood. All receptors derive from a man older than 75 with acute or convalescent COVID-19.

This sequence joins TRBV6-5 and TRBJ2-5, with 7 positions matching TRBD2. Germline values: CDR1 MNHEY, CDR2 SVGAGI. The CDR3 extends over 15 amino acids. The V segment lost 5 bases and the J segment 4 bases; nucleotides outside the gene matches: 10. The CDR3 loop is CASSSGLDRRETQYF. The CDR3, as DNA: TGTGCCAGCAGTAGCGGACTAGACAGAAGAGAGACCCAGTACTTC.

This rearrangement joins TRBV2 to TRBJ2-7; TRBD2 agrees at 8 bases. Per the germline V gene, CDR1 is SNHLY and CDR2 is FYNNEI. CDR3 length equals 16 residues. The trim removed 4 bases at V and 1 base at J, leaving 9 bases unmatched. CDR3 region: CASSGLRAGVSYEQYF. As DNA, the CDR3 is TGTGCCAGCAGTGGGCTTCGAGCGGGAGTATCCTACGAGCAGTACTTC.

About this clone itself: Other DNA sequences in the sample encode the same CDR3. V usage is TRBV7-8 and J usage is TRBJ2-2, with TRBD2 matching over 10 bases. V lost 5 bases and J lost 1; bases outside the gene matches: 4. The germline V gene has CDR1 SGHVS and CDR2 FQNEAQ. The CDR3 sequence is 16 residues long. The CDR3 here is CASSPRTSGNTGELFF. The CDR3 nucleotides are TGTGCCAGCAGCCCCCGGACTAGCGGGAACACCGGGGAGCTGTTTTTT.

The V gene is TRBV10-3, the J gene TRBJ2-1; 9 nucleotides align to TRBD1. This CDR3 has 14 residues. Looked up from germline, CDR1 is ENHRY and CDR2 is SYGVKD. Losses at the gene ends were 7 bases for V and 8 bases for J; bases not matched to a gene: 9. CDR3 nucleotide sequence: TGTGCCATCAAGACAAACAGGGGGCGCGATGAGCAGTTCTTC. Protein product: CAIKTNRGRDEQFF.

The CDR3 DNA reads TGTGCCAGCTCACCTGACAGCGAGCCCTACGAGCAGTACTTC. Amino acids: CASSPDSEPYEQYF. The chain combines TRBV18 with TRBJ2-7; a weak D match, TRBD1 (5 bases). Trimming cost V 3 bases and J 2 bases, with 11 bases left between them. The CDR3 contains 14 residues. Germline CDR1 and CDR2: KGHSH and LQKENI.

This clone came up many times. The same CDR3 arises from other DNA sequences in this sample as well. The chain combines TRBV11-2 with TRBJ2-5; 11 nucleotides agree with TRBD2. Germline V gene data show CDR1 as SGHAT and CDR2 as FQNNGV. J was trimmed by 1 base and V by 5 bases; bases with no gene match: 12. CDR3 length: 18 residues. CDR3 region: CASSVGVLAGESQETQYF. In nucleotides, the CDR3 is TGTGCCAGCAGCGTTGGGGTACTAGCGGGGGAGTCCCAAGAGACCCAGTACTTC. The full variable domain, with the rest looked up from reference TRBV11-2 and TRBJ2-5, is EAGVAQSPRYKIIEKRQSVAFWCNPISGHATLYWYQQILGQGPKLLIQFQNNGVVDDSQLPKDRFSAERLKGVDSTLKIQPAKLEDSAVYLCASSVGVLAGESQETQYFGPGTRLLVL.

The CDR3 DNA follows: TGTGCCACCAGCAGAGACCGAGGAAAAAACATTCAGTACTTC. Its translation: CATSRDRGKNIQYF. The chain combines TRBV15 with TRBJ2-4; D is uncertain. The V end was cut by 0 bases, the J end by 4 bases, with 7 bases between. CDR1 LNHNV and CDR2 YYDKDF come from the germline V gene (reference sequence). The CDR3 has 14 amino acids.

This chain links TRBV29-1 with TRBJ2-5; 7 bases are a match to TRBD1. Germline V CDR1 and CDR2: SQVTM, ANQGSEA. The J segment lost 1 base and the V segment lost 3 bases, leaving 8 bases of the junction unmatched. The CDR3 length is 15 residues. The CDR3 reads CSVDTSRGPQETQYF. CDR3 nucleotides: TGCAGCGTTGATACCTCAAGGGGGCCCCAAGAGACCCAGTACTTC. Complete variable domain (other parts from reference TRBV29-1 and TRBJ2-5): SAVISQKPSRDICQRGTSLTIQCQVDSQVTMMFWYRQQPGQSLTLIATANQGSEATYESGFVIDKFPISRPNLTFSTLTVSNMSPEDSSIYLCSVDTSRGPQETQYFGPGTRLLVL.

The CDR3 DNA reads as TGTGCCAGCAGCTCGACAGGGGGCGGTTACAATGAGCAGTTCTTC. Translating it yields CASSSTGGGYNEQFF. J is TRBJ2-1 and V is TRBV7-9; TRBD1 matches at 10 bases. Looked up from germline, CDR1 is SEHNR and CDR2 is FQNEAQ (reference sequence). Trimming at V came to 4 bases and at J to 4 bases, leaving 4 bases not matched to a gene. This CDR3 has 15 amino acids.

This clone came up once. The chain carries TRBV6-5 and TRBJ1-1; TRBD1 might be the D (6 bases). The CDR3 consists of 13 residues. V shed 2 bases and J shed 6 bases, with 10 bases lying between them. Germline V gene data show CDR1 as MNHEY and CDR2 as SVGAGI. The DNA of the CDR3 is TGTGCCAGCAGTTACGGGGGGGCCCCTGAAGCTTTCTTT. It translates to CASSYGGAPEAFF.

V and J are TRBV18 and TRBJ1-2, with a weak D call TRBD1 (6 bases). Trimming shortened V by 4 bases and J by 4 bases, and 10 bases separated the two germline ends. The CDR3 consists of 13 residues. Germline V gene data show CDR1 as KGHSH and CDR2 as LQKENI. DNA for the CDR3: TGTGCCAGCTCACTAGACAGGACCTATGGCTACACCTTC. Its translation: CASSLDRTYGYTF.

CDR3 nucleotide sequence: TGTGCCAGCAGTTACTTGAGGGAAAATGGCGAAAAACTGTTTTTT. As protein: CASSYLRENGEKLFF. The rearrangement uses TRBV6-2 or TRBV6-3 and TRBJ1-4; D gene uncertain. Germline-derived CDR1 and CDR2 are MNHEY and SVGEGT. V was clipped by 1 base and J by 8 bases, with 14 bases between them. The CDR3 is made up of 15 amino acids.

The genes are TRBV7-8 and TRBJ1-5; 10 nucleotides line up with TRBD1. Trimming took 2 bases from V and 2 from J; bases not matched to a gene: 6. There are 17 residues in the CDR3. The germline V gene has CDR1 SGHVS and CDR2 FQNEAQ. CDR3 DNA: TGTGCCAGCAGCTTATATCGCGGGACAGGGGGCAATCAGCCCCAGCATTTT. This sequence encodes CASSLYRGTGGNQPQHF.

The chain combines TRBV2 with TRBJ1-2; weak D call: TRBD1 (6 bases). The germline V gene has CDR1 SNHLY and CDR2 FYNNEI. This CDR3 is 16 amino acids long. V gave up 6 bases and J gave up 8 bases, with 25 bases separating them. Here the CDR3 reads CASSPPSGLGAWGYTF. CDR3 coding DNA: TGTGCCAGCAGCCCACCATCAGGACTGGGGGCTTGGGGCTACACCTTC. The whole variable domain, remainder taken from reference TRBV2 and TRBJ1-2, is EPEVTQTPSHQVTQMGQEVILRCVPISNHLYFYWYRQILGQKVEFLVSFYNNEISEKSEIFDDQFSVERPDGSNFTLKIRSTKLEDSAMYFCASSPPSGLGAWGYTFGSGTRLTVV.

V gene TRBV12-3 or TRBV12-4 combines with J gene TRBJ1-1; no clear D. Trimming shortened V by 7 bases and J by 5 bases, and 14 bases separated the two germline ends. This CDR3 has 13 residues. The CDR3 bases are TGTGCCAGCAACGGGGTAACGGGGACTGAAGCTTTCTTT. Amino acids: CASNGVTGTEAFF.

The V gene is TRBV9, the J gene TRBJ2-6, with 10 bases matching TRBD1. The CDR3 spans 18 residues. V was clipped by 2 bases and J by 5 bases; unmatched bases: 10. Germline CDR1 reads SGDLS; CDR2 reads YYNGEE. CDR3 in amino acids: CASSVPTGGGRRANVLTF. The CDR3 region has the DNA TGTGCCAGCAGCGTCCCGACAGGGGGCGGGAGGAGGGCCAACGTCCTGACTTTC.

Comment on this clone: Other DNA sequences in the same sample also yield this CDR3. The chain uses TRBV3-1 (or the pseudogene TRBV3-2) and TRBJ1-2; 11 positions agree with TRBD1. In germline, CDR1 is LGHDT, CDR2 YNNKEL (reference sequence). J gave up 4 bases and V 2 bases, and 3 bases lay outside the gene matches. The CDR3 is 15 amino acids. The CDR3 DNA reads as TGTGCCAGCAGCCAACTCGGGACAGGGGGCTATGGCTACACCTTC. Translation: CASSQLGTGGYGYTF.

The CDR3, as DNA: TGTGCCAGCTCACCACCCCGGGGACTAGCGGGGGGTTTTTCCGAGCAGTACTTC. Translated, it gives CASSPPRGLAGGFSEQYF. The chain combines TRBV18 with TRBJ2-7; 15 bases map to TRBD2. In germline, CDR1 is KGHSH, CDR2 LQKENI. V dropped 0 bases and J dropped 6; count of bases not matched to a gene: 9. The CDR3 consists of 18 residues.

CDR3 bases: TGCGCCAGCAGTTGGGGAAGACTGGACAAAGAGACCCAGTACTTC. Protein: CASSWGRLDKETQYF. This sequence joins TRBV5-1 and TRBJ2-5; the D gene is possibly TRBD1 (5 bases). From germline, CDR1 is SGHRS and CDR2 YFSETQ. This CDR3 has 15 residues. Trimming left V 5 bases short and J 3 bases short, with 17 bases between.

The CDR3 DNA reads TGTGCCAGCAGCCAAGATGTCTGGACTACAGGGAACACTGAAGCTTTCTTT. This sequence encodes CASSQDVWTTGNTEAFF. This chain links TRBV4-2 with TRBJ1-1; maybe TRBD1 (5 bases). V was cut by 0 bases and J by 1 base, with 15 bases left in between. Looked up from germline, CDR1 is LGHNA and CDR2 is YNFKEQ. CDR3 length equals 17 residues.

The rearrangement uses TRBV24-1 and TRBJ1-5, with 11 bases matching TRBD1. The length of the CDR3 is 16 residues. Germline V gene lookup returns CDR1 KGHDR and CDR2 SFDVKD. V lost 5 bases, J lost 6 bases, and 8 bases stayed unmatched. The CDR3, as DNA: TGTGCCACCAGTGGTGCTCTAGGACAGGGGGCTCAGCCCCAGCATTTT. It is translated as CATSGALGQGAQPQHF.

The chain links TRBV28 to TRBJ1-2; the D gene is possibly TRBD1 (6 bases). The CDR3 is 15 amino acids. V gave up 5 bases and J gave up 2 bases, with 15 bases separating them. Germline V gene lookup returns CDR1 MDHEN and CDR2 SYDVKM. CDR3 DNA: TGTGCCAGCAGTCCACAGGGATCGGGGAACTATGGCTACACCTTC. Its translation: CASSPQGSGNYGYTF.

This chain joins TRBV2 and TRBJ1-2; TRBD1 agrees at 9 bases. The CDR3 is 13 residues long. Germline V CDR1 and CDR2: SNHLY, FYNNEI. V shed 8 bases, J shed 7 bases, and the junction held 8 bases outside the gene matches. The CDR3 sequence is CASLDRGEGGYTF. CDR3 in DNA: TGTGCCAGCCTTGACAGGGGGGAAGGTGGCTACACCTTC.

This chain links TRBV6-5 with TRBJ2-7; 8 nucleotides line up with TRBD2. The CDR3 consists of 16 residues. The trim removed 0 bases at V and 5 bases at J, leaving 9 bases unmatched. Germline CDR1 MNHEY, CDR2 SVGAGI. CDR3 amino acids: CASSYSKAGGKNEQYF. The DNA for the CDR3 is TGTGCCAGCAGTTACTCGAAGGCGGGAGGAAAAAACGAGCAGTACTTC.

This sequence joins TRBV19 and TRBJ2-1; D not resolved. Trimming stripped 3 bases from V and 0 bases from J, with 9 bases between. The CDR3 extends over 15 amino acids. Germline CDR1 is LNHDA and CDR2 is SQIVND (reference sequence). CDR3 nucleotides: TGTGCCAGTAGTATTTGGCGGAGCTCCTACAATGAGCAGTTCTTC. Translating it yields CASSIWRSSYNEQFF.

In DNA, the CDR3 is TGCGCCAGCAGCGTTGCGGGGCACCTCAACTACGAGCAGTACTTC. This codes for CASSVAGHLNYEQYF. The chain combines TRBV5-1 with TRBJ2-7; D is perhaps TRBD2 (6 bases). The V end lost 4 bases, the J end lost 3 bases, and 17 bases lay between the germline ends. This CDR3 comprises 15 residues. CDR1 and CDR2 from the germline V gene are SGHRS and YFSETQ.

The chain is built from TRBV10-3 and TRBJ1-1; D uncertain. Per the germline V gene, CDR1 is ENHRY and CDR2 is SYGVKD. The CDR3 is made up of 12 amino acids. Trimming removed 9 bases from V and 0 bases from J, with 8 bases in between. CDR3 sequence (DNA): TGTGCCATTGGAGCAATGAACACTGAAGCTTTCTTT. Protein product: CAIGAMNTEAFF.

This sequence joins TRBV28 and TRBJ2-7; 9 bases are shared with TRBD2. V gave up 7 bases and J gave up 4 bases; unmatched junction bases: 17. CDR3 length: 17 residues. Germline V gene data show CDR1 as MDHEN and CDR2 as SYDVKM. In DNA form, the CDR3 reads TGTGCCAGCACCATCCTCCCTCTAGCGGGAAAAGGGTACGAGCAGTACTTC. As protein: CASTILPLAGKGYEQYF.

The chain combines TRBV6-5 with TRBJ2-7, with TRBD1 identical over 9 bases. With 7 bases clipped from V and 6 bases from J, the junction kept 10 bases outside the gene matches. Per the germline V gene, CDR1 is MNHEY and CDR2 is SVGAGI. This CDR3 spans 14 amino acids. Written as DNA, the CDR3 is TGTGCCAGCAAGAACAGGGGGCCCTTAGGCGAGCAGTACTTC. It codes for CASKNRGPLGEQYF.